The clone carrying this T cell receptor beta chain was found a few times. Its antigen is unidentified. The sample originates from a study of blood T cells in healthy people across ages. Germline V gives CDR1 SGHAT, CDR2 FQNNGV. The CDR3 has 15 amino acids. After removal of 4 bases from V and 7 bases from J, the junction contained 12 bases not matched to a gene. A second about 7 to 12 cycle PCR used barcoded and J-beta primers. Each CDR3 protein is one row after TCRdb ran MiXCR on the 5' RACE reads. This table holds approximately 810,000 distinct CDR3 sequences, around 28% found once. Study-wide points: Higher diversity and more naive CD4+ cells were features of long-lived donors, compared to aged donors.

The material sequenced was blood. The chain joins TRBV11-2 to TRBJ1-1; 7 bases are shared with TRBD1. The TCR was taken from a woman at least 80 years old in good health. Here the CDR3 DNA reads TGTGCCAGCAGCTCCCATCCGAGGGGGCTCGGTGAAGCTTTCTTT. It is translated as CASSSHPRGLGEAFF.